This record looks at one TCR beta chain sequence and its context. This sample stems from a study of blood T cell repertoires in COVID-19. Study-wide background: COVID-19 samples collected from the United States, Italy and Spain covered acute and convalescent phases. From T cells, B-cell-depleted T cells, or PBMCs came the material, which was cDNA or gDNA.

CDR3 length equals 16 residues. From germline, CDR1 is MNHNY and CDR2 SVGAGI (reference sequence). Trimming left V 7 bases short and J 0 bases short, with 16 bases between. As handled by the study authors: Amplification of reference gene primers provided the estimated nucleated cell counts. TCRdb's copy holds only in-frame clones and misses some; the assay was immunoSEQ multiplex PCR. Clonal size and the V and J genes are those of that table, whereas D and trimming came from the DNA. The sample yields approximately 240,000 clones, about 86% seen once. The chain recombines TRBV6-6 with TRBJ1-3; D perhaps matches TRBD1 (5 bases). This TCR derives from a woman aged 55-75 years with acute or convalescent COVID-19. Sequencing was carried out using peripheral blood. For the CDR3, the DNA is TGTGCCAGCACCCACGGGGGATTCAGCTCTGGAAACACCATATATTTT. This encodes CASTHGGFSSGNTIYF.